Listed below are T cell receptor beta chains from one sample, sequenced in a study of blood T cells in healthy people across ages. TCRdb called the 5' RACE reads again in MiXCR, with one record for every CDR3 protein. The sample lists approximately 810,000 distinct CDR3 sequences; 29% were seen once. Source material: blood. These receptors were taken from an elderly woman in good health. CDR3s include the opening cysteine and the closing phenylalanine or tryptophan. D genes are given only for firm matches. The size entry is marked missing in some rows and otherwise reads once, few, many or a size class.

J,D,size,V,DNA,CDR3
TRBJ1-6,TRBD1,many,TRBV7-9,TGTGCCAGCAGCTTAAGTACAGGGGCGCCTGGGGCACCCCTCCACTTT,CASSLSTGAPGAPLHF
TRBJ1-2,.,many,TRBV4-2,TGTGCCAGCAGCGATATCGGACAGAACTATGGCTACACCTTC,CASSDIGQNYGYTF
TRBJ2-3,.,.,TRBV2,TGTGCCAGCAGCGGGGATTCCGCAGATACGCAGTATTTT,CASSGDSADTQYF
TRBJ1-2,.,many,TRBV7-2,TGTGCCAGCAGCTTAGCGTCGAAGTATGGCTACACCTTC,CASSLASKYGYTF
TRBJ2-6,.,many,TRBV7-2,TGTGCCAGCAGCTTAGGACAGCCACTCTCTGGGGCCAACGTCCTGACTTTC,CASSLGQPLSGANVLTF
TRBJ2-3,TRBD2,.,TRBV18,TGTGCCAGCTCACCTCAAGGCGGGACTAACGGAGTAGATACGCAGTATTTT,CASSPQGGTNGVDTQYF
TRBJ2-1,TRBD1,many,TRBV7-2,TGTGCCAGCAGCTCCGACAGGGCGGGCTACAATGAGCAGTTCTTC,CASSSDRAGYNEQFF
TRBJ2-4,TRBD2,.,TRBV20-1,TGCAGTGCTAGATCGACTAGCGGGGACCAGTACTTC,CSARSTSGDQYF
TRBJ2-7,.,.,TRBV5-4,TGTGCCAGCAGCTTGATCCACGAGAATGAGCAGTACTTC,CASSLIHENEQYF
TRBJ1-4,.,few,TRBV7-2,TGTGCCAGCAGCACGAGGAGTGGAAGTGAAAAACTGTTTTTT,CASSTRSGSEKLFF
TRBJ1-5,.,many,TRBV20-1,TGCAGTGCTAGTGAGGGGATTCAGCCCCAGCATTTT,CSASEGIQPQHF
TRBJ2-7,TRBD1,many,TRBV5-1,TGCGCCAGCAGCTTGGGGTCGGGACAGGGCTACGAGCAGTACTTC,CASSLGSGQGYEQYF